This T cell receptor beta chain was sequenced in a study of Graves' ophthalmopathy and Graves' hyperthyroidism. Study observations and caveats: Ophthalmopathy cases were distinguished from stable hyperthyroidism by a 13-signature model, reaching around 88% sensitivity and approximately 83% specificity. Predictions made by the model for ophthalmopathy progression reached just over 70% sensitivity and around 72% specificity. Detection in blood was also observed for most expanded thyroid clonotypes above 0.001 frequency.

Trimming took 4 bases from V and 5 from J; bases not matched to a gene: 6. The CDR3 is 15 amino acids. Looked up from germline, CDR1 is LNHDA and CDR2 is SQIVND (reference sequence). Comment on this clonotype: What it binds is unknown.

As the template, RNA transcripts were used to amplify TCR beta CDR3 regions. HTBI primers were employed in first-round RT-PCR, then a second-round multiplex PCR followed. TCRdb passed the multiplex PCR reads through MiXCR, listing each CDR3 protein once. The data show 900,000 to 1,200,000 distinct CDR3 sequences, with less than 45% seen just once and around 10% held by the top ten. The sample taken for sequencing was peripheral blood or thyroid tissue (not recorded which). V gene TRBV19 combines with J gene TRBJ1-5; 9 bases fit TRBD1. This receptor was identified in an adult man with Graves' hyperthyroidism. The CDR3 sequence is CASSRAQGADQPQHF. In DNA form, the CDR3 reads TGTGCCAGTAGTAGGGCACAGGGGGCAGATCAGCCCCAGCATTTT.